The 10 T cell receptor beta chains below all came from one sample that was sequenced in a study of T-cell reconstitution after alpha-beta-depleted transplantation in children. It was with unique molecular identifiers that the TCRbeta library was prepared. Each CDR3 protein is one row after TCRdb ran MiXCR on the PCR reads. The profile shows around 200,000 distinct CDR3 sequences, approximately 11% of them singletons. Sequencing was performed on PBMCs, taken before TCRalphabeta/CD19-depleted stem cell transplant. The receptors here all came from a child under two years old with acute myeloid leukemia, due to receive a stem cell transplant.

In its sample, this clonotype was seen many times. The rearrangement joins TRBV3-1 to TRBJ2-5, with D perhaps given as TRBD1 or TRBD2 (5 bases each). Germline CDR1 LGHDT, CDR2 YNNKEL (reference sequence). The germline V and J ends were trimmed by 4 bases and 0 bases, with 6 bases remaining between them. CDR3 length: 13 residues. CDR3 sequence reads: CASSRDHQETQYF. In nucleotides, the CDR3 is TGTGCCAGCAGCCGGGACCACCAAGAGACCCAGTACTTC.

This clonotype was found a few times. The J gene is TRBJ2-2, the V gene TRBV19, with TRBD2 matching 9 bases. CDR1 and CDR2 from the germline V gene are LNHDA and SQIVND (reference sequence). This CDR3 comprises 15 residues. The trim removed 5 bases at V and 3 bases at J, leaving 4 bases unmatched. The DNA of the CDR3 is TGTGCCAGTAGTGGGCTAGCGGGATACACCGGGGAGCTGTTTTTT. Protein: CASSGLAGYTGELFF.

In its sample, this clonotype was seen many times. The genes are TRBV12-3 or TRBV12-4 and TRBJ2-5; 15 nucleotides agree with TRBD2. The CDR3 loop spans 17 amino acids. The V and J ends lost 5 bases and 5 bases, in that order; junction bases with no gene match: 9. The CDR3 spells CASSVGTSGGFMETQYF. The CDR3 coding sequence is TGTGCCAGCAGTGTCGGGACTAGCGGGGGGTTTATGGAGACCCAGTACTTC.

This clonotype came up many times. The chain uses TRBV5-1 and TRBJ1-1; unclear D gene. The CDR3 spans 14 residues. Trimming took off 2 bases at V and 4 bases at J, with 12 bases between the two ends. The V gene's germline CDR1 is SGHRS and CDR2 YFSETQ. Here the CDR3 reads CASSFGVGSTEAFF. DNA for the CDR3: TGCGCCAGCAGCTTTGGCGTAGGCTCCACTGAAGCTTTCTTT.

The CDR3: CASSSVGLGNEQFF. CDR3 in DNA: TGTGCCAGCAGCTCCGTTGGGTTGGGCAATGAGCAGTTCTTC. The V gene is TRBV5-5, the J gene TRBJ2-1, with D unresolved. Germline assignment: CDR1 SGHKS and CDR2 YYEKEE (reference sequence). Trimming took 3 bases from V and 6 from J, leaving 13 bases between them. This CDR3 has 14 residues. The full variable domain, with the rest looked up from reference TRBV5-5 and TRBJ2-1, is DAGVTQSPTHLIKTRGQQVTLRCSPISGHKSVSWYQQVLGQGPQFIFQYYEKEERGRGNFPDRFSARQFPNYSSELNVNALLLGDSALYLCASSSVGLGNEQFFGPGTRLTVL.

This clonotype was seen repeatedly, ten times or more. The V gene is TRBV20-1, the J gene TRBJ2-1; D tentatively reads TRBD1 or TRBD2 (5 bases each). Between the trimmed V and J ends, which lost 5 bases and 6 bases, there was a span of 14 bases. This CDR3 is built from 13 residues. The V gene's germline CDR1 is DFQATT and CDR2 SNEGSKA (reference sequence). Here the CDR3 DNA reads TGCAGTGCTGGGACCAGTTTCTCCAATGAGCAGTTCTTC. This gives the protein CSAGTSFSNEQFF.

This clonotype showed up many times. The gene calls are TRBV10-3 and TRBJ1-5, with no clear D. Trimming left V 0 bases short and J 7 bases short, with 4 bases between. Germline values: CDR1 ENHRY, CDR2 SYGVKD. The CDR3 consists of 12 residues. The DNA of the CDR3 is TGTGCCATCAGTGAGTCCCGGCAGCCCCAGCATTTT. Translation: CAISESRQPQHF.

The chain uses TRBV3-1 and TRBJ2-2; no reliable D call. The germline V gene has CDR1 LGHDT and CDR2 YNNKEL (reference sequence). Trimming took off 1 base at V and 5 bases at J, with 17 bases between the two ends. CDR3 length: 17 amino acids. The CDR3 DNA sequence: TGTGCCAGCAGCCAAGTCCCGCTAGAAATGGGAACCGGGGAGCTGTTTTTT. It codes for CASSQVPLEMGTGELFF.

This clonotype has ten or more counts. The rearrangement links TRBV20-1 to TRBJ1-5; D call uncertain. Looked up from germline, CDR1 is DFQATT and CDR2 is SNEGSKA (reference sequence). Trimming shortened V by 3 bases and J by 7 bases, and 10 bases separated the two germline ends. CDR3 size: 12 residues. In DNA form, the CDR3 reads TGCAGTGCTAGGGCCCCGAACCAGCCCCAGCATTTT. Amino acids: CSARAPNQPQHF.

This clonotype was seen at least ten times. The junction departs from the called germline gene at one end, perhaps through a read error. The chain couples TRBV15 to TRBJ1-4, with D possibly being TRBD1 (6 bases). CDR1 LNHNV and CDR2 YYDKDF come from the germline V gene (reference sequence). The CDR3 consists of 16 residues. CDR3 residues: CATSGDRTGLIEKLFF. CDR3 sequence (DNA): TGTGCCACCAGCGGAGATCGCACAGGGCTAATTGAAAAACTGTTTTTT.